Shown below are 21 T cell receptor beta chains from a single sample sequenced in a study of spatial heterogeneity in lung cancer. The study's findings and limits: Intratumoral expanded alpha and beta TCR counts were found to track tumor mutation counts.

TCRdb re-called the 5' RACE reads through MiXCR, storing one row per CDR3 protein. The sample lists 860 or so distinct CDR3 sequences, approximately 33% occurring once. These receptors' targets are unknown. Specified time point: sample taken at primary tumor resection. Material: lung tumor tissue, obtained at surgery. Source of these receptors: a male donor with early-stage non-small cell lung cancer.

This chain joins TRBV20-1 and TRBJ1-5; 9 nucleotides match TRBD1. The CDR3 is made up of 14 amino acids. V shed 5 bases, J shed 6 bases, and the junction held 8 bases outside the gene matches. The germline gives CDR1 DFQATT, CDR2 SNEGSKA (reference sequence). The CDR3 loop reads CSASGQGGGQPQHF. The CDR3 DNA follows: TGCAGTGCTTCGGGACAGGGAGGTGGTCAGCCCCAGCATTTT.

Only a few counts were recorded for this clonotype. The chain joins TRBV5-4 to TRBJ1-4; D is unresolved. This CDR3 has 15 residues. Trimming took off 3 bases at V and 4 bases at J, with 13 bases between the two ends. Germline values: CDR1 SGHNT, CDR2 YYREEE (reference sequence). CDR3 sequence: CASSSNRGINEKLFF. The CDR3 DNA follows: TGTGCCAGCAGCTCCAACCGAGGAATTAATGAAAAACTGTTTTTT. The full variable domain, rest sourced from reference TRBV5-4 and TRBJ1-4, is ETGVTQSPTHLIKTRGQQVTLRCSSQSGHNTVSWYQQALGQGPQFIFQYYREEENGRGNFPPRFSGLQFPNYSSELNVNALELDDSALYLCASSSNRGINEKLFFGSGTQLSVL.

About this clonotype: One end of the junction fails to match germline, which may point to a read error. The V gene is TRBV6-2 or TRBV6-3, the J gene TRBJ2-1; 8 bases are a match to TRBD2. CDR1 and CDR2 from the germline V gene are MNHEY and SVGEGT. This CDR3 comprises 15 residues. CDR3 region: CTSSSAGGAYNEQFF. CDR3 nucleotide sequence: TGTACCAGCAGCTCCGCGGGGGGCGCCTACAATGAGCAGTTCTTC.

By proportion, this clonotype is large. This chain connects TRBV5-6 to TRBJ2-1, with D possibly TRBD1 on 6 matching bases. Germline V CDR1 and CDR2: SGHDT, YYEEEE. Trimming shortened V by 0 bases and J by 3 bases, and 10 bases separated the two germline ends. The CDR3 loop spans 15 amino acids. The CDR3 reads CASSLGGPYYNEQFF. The CDR3, as DNA: TGTGCCAGCAGCTTGGGGGGGCCATACTACAATGAGCAGTTCTTC. Filled out from reference TRBV5-6 and TRBJ2-1, the complete variable domain reads DAGVTQSPTHLIKTRGQQVTLRCSPKSGHDTVSWYQQALGQGPQFIFQYYEEEERQRGNFPDRFSGHQFPNYSSELNVNALLLGDSALYLCASSLGGPYYNEQFFGPGTRLTVL.

This clonotype is labeled as large (0.1 to 1%). The V gene is TRBV24-1, the J gene TRBJ2-5; no reliable D call. The CDR3 is 14 amino acids. V was trimmed by 4 bases and J by 1 base, leaving 9 bases between them. CDR1 and CDR2 (germline): KGHDR, SFDVKD. CDR3 nucleotides: TGTGCCACCAGTGACCCCCTGGGCCAAGAGACCCAGTACTTC. It encodes CATSDPLGQETQYF.

This clonotype was observed a handful of times. The chain employs TRBV19 and TRBJ2-3; D uncertain. V lost 9 bases to trimming and J lost 1 base, with 11 bases between them. The CDR3 is made up of 13 amino acids. The germline V gene encodes CDR1 LNHDA and CDR2 SQIVND (reference sequence). The CDR3 sequence: CASRTRGTDTQYF. The CDR3 DNA sequence: TGTGCCAGCCGAACCCGGGGCACAGATACGCAGTATTTT.

This clonotype was found a few times. This rearrangement joins TRBV12-3 or TRBV12-4 to TRBJ2-3; 11 nucleotides agree with TRBD2. V shed 3 bases, J shed 3 bases, and the junction held 5 bases outside the gene matches. The length of the CDR3 is 16 residues. CDR3 coding DNA: TGTGCCAGCAGTTTGGCAACTAGCGGGGGAACAGATACGCAGTATTTT. This translates into CASSLATSGGTDTQYF.

This clonotype was seen only once. This chain joins TRBV7-9 and TRBJ1-1; no definite D call. The length of the CDR3 is 16 residues. The V gene lost 1 base and the J gene lost 0 bases, with 12 bases spanning the gap. Germline values: CDR1 SEHNR, CDR2 FQNEAQ (reference sequence). CDR3 in amino acids: CASSLGSGSMNTEAFF. The DNA of the CDR3 is TGTGCCAGCAGCTTAGGGTCGGGCAGCATGAACACTGAAGCTTTCTTT.

This clonotype is medium-sized (0.01 to 0.1%) in the sample. The chain links TRBV7-9 to TRBJ2-5, with a tentative D call TRBD2 (5 bases). Trimming removed 3 bases from V and 0 bases from J, with 8 bases in between. Germline V lookup: CDR1 SEHNR, CDR2 FQNEAQ (reference sequence). The CDR3 totals 14 residues. In nucleotides, the CDR3 is TGTGCCAGCAGCTTGGAGGAGTACCAAGAGACCCAGTACTTC. Its protein product is CASSLEEYQETQYF.

This clonotype is medium-sized. This chain joins TRBV5-1 and TRBJ2-5; unclear D gene. Germline values: CDR1 SGHRS, CDR2 YFSETQ. The CDR3 sequence is 13 residues long. V dropped 0 bases and J dropped 4 bases, with 7 bases sitting between them. This chain's CDR3 is CASSLEALETQYF. The CDR3, as DNA: TGCGCCAGCAGCTTGGAGGCCTTAGAGACCCAGTACTTC.

The chain links TRBV7-2 to TRBJ2-7; possible D gene TRBD2, 5 bases. The CDR3 consists of 15 residues. Trimming cost V 1 base and J 3 bases, with 13 bases left between them. The germline V gene encodes CDR1 SGHTA and CDR2 FQGNSA. CDR3: CASSLGVSEYYEQYF. The CDR3 DNA is TGTGCCAGCAGCTTAGGTGTTAGCGAGTACTACGAGCAGTACTTC.

As for this clonotype: A clone one base away is much larger, so this may be a read error. CDR3 amino acids: CASSSAGHPTDTQYF. The CDR3, as DNA: TGTGCCAGCAGTTCCGCGGGACACCCCACAGATACGCAGTATTTT. J is TRBJ2-3 and V is TRBV28; either TRBD1 or TRBD2 may supply D (6 bases each). Germline CDR1 and CDR2: MDHEN and SYDVKM. This CDR3 has 15 residues. Trimming pared 4 bases from V and 2 bases from J, leaving 13 bases between.

The gene calls are TRBV7-8 and TRBJ2-2; 8 bases match TRBD1. The CDR3 has 16 residues. Per germline, CDR1 SGHVS and CDR2 FQNEAQ. After removal of 5 bases from V and 5 bases from J, the junction contained 10 bases not matched to a gene. CDR3: CASSPGQGLWTGELFF. Written as DNA, the CDR3 is TGTGCCAGCAGCCCCGGACAGGGCCTTTGGACCGGGGAGCTGTTTTTT.

By proportion, this clonotype is large. The chain links TRBV15 to TRBJ2-2; D could derive from TRBD1 or TRBD2 (5 bases each). Germline V gene data show CDR1 as LNHNV and CDR2 as YYDKDF (reference sequence). This CDR3 spans 16 amino acids. Trimming took 0 bases from V and 2 from J, leaving 10 bases between them. The CDR3 loop is CATSREGEINTGELFF. CDR3 nucleotide sequence: TGTGCCACCAGCAGAGAGGGGGAAATTAACACCGGGGAGCTGTTTTTT. The entire variable domain, with the rest obtained from reference TRBV15 and TRBJ2-2, is as follows: DAMVIQNPRYQVTQFGKPVTLSCSQTLNHNVMYWYQQKSSQAPKLLFHYYDKDFNNEADTPDNFQSRRPNTSFCFLDIRSPGLGDTAMYLCATSREGEINTGELFFGEGSRLTVL.

The sample holds one count of this clonotype. This sequence may be a read error, since a much larger clone differs from it by one base. The V gene is TRBV6-1, the J gene TRBJ1-1; D is undetermined. The CDR3 is made up of 15 amino acids. V was cut by 6 bases and J by 0 bases, with 14 bases left in between. Germline lookup yields CDR1 MNHNS and CDR2 SASEGT. CDR3 in amino acids: CASSQAVGLNTEAFF. The CDR3 bases are TGTGCCAGCAGCCAGGCCGTGGGGTTGAACACTGAAGCTTTCTTT.

In its sample, this clonotype ranks as large. V usage is TRBV27 and J usage is TRBJ2-7; TRBD2 might be the D (5 bases). V lost 5 bases and J 5 bases, leaving 19 bases between the germline ends. The CDR3 length is 15 residues. Per the germline V gene, CDR1 is MNHEY and CDR2 is SMNVEV (reference sequence). CDR3 DNA sequence: TGTGCCAGCAGTCCCCGACCCACGGGATACGACGAGCAGTACTTC. It is translated as CASSPRPTGYDEQYF.

The gene calls are TRBV18 and TRBJ2-2, with D perhaps matching TRBD1 (5 bases). V shed 5 bases and J shed 1 base, with 8 bases lying between them. The CDR3 is 14 residues long. Germline CDR1 and CDR2: KGHSH and LQKENI. CDR3 amino acids: CASSTDRNTGELFF. The CDR3 DNA reads TGTGCCAGCTCAACTGACAGGAACACCGGGGAGCTGTTTTTT. Based on the CDR3 plus reference TRBV18 and TRBJ2-2, the full variable domain is NAGVMQNPRHLVRRRGQEARLRCSPMKGHSHVYWYRQLPEEGLKFMVYLQKENIIDESGMPKERFSAEFPKEGPSILRIQQVVRGDSAAYFCASSTDRNTGELFFGEGSRLTVL.

This clonotype is termed medium-sized (0.01 to 0.1%). This chain uses TRBV30 with TRBJ2-2, with D uncertain. Trimming removed 3 bases from V and 9 bases from J, with 8 bases in between. CDR3 size: 11 residues. Germline lookup yields CDR1 GTSNPN and CDR2 SVGIG (reference sequence). The CDR3 here is CAWRAPRELFF. CDR3 DNA sequence: TGTGCCTGGAGAGCTCCCCGGGAGCTGTTTTTT.

The chain uses TRBV3-1 and TRBJ2-3, with 9 nucleotides matching TRBD2. Germline V lookup: CDR1 LGHDT, CDR2 YNNKEL (reference sequence). The CDR3 extends over 15 amino acids. The ends lost 0 bases at V and 4 bases at J; junction bases unmatched: 2. The CDR3 bases are TGTGCCAGCAGCCAAGATCTAGCGGGGTCAGATACGCAGTATTTT. Translating it yields CASSQDLAGSDTQYF.

By proportion, this clonotype is large (0.1 to 1%). The V call is TRBV29-1, the J call TRBJ2-1, with D unresolved. The germline CDR1 and CDR2 sequences are SQVTM and ANQGSEA. This CDR3 contains 11 residues. V was trimmed by 4 bases and J by 4 bases, leaving 5 bases between them. CDR3 sequence reads: CSVVGYNEQFF. Here the CDR3 DNA reads TGCAGCGTTGTAGGATACAATGAGCAGTTCTTC.

This clonotype is labeled as medium-sized. This chain joins TRBV7-2 and TRBJ2-7, with D hard to call. Germline V lookup: CDR1 SGHTA, CDR2 FQGNSA. The CDR3 totals 15 residues. V lost 5 bases and J lost 3, with 17 bases in between. As DNA, the CDR3 is TGTGCCAGCAGCCCAGAGTTTTCCAGACACTACGAGCAGTACTTC. Translation gives CASSPEFSRHYEQYF. Supplemented by reference TRBV7-2 and TRBJ2-7, the full variable domain reads GAGVSQSPSNKVTEKGKDVELRCDPISGHTALYWYRQSLGQGLEFLIYFQGNSAPDKSGLPSDRFSAERTGGSVSTLTIQRTQQEDSAVYLCASSPEFSRHYEQYFGPGTRLTVT.